Each of the 10 T cell receptor beta chains below was sequenced from the same sample in a study of T cells in Graves' hyperthyroidism and ophthalmopathy. Amplified TCR beta CDR3 regions came from RNA transcripts. With the HTBI primer set, the TCR CDR3 went through a first round of RT-PCR. TCRdb passed the multiplex PCR reads through MiXCR, listing each CDR3 protein once. This table holds 400,000 or so distinct CDR3 sequences, over 12% found once. The specimen sequenced was blood. The receptors shown here come from a man aged 45 to 65 with Graves' ophthalmopathy.

This clonotype was counted many times. The CDR3 spells CSASPLAGRIGTQYF. In DNA form, the CDR3 reads TGCAGTGCTAGTCCCCTAGCGGGCAGGATCGGGACCCAGTACTTC. The chain is built from TRBV20-1 and TRBJ2-5; 8 bases are shared with TRBD2. The ends lost 3 bases at V and 7 bases at J; junction bases unmatched: 13. The CDR3 spans 15 residues. CDR1 and CDR2 from the germline V gene are DFQATT and SNEGSKA (reference sequence).

The V gene is TRBV19, the J gene TRBJ2-1; 10 bases match TRBD2. This CDR3 spans 16 amino acids. Germline V gene sequence: CDR1 LNHDA, CDR2 SQIVND (reference sequence). V lost 5 bases to trimming and J lost 0 bases; unmatched junction nucleotides: 4. This chain's CDR3 is CASSGSGRSSYNEQFF. The CDR3 nucleotides read TGTGCCAGTAGTGGTAGCGGGAGGAGCTCCTACAATGAGCAGTTCTTC. The full variable domain, its missing parts supplied by reference TRBV19 and TRBJ2-1, is DGGITQSPKYLFRKEGQNVTLSCEQNLNHDAMYWYRQDPGQGLRLIYYSQIVNDFQKGDIAEGYSVSREKKESFPLTVTSAQKNPTAFYLCASSGSGRSSYNEQFFGPGTRLTVL.

This clonotype was recorded many times. The genes are TRBV30 and TRBJ1-2; D perhaps matches TRBD1 (6 bases). The ends were cut back, 2 bases at V and 7 bases at J, with 14 bases in the middle. Germline CDR1 is GTSNPN and CDR2 is SVGIG (reference sequence). This CDR3 spans 13 amino acids. CDR3 amino acids: CAWSKNRAGGYTF. The CDR3 region has the DNA TGTGCCTGGAGTAAAAACAGGGCAGGTGGCTACACCTTC.

This clonotype was counted ten times or more. This chain links TRBV27 with TRBJ2-7; possible D gene TRBD2, 6 bases. From germline, CDR1 is MNHEY and CDR2 SMNVEV (reference sequence). The CDR3 contains 16 residues. Trimming removed 4 bases at V and 0 bases at J, with 16 bases between. The CDR3 loop reads CASSSEPSEGSYEQYF. For the CDR3, the DNA is TGTGCCAGCAGTTCAGAACCCTCGGAGGGCTCCTACGAGCAGTACTTC.

This chain uses TRBV7-9 with TRBJ1-6; D not resolved. Per germline, CDR1 SEHNR and CDR2 FQNEAQ (reference sequence). The CDR3 contains 17 residues. V was cut by 1 base and J by 0 bases, with 10 bases left in between. This chain's CDR3 is CASSLGTGFSYNSPLHF. The CDR3 DNA reads as TGTGCCAGCAGCTTAGGGACTGGTTTCTCCTATAATTCACCCCTCCACTTT.

This clonotype was recorded at least ten times. The CDR3 sequence: CASSEAEGAGAQYF. In DNA form, the CDR3 reads TGTGCCAGCAGTGAAGCTGAGGGAGCCGGGGCCCAGTACTTC. The V and J genes are TRBV2 and TRBJ2-5; D might be TRBD2 (5 bases). Trimming removed 0 bases at V and 9 bases at J, with 14 bases between. The CDR3 loop spans 14 amino acids. CDR1 and CDR2 (germline): SNHLY, FYNNEI.

The chain joins TRBV20-1 to TRBJ2-1; D gene uncertain. Trimming shortened V by 8 bases and J by 6 bases, and 14 bases separated the two germline ends. CDR3 length: 12 residues. Germline V gene lookup returns CDR1 DFQATT and CDR2 SNEGSKA (reference sequence). The CDR3 here is CSLNTQSNEQFF. The CDR3 nucleotides are TGCAGTTTAAATACCCAGTCCAATGAGCAGTTCTTC.

This clonotype came up many times. The chain uses TRBV30 and TRBJ2-1; the match to TRBD2 covers 7 bases. The CDR3 contains 12 residues. V lost 5 bases, J lost 12 bases, and 10 bases stayed unmatched. CDR1 is GTSNPN and CDR2 is SVGIG in the germline V gene (reference sequence). CDR3 DNA sequence: TGTGCCTGGGAAACTAGCGCTGTGGGGCAGTTCTTC. Amino acid sequence: CAWETSAVGQFF.

This clonotype has ten or more counts. The V call is TRBV12-3 or TRBV12-4, the J call TRBJ1-1; 8 bases are a match to TRBD1. The length of the CDR3 is 13 residues. V was clipped by 6 bases and J by 7 bases; unmatched bases: 7. This chain's CDR3 is CASRKTGDYEAFF. The CDR3 nucleotides read TGTGCCAGCAGGAAGACAGGGGATTATGAAGCTTTCTTT.

V usage is TRBV29-1 and J usage is TRBJ1-5; the D gene is possibly TRBD1 (6 bases). V was shortened by 6 bases and J by 1 base, with 10 bases between the two germline ends. CDR1 SQVTM and CDR2 ANQGSEA come from the germline V gene. The CDR3 loop spans 13 amino acids. In DNA form, the CDR3 reads TGCAGCGTCCGGGGGGGCAGCAATCAGCCCCAGCATTTT. It yields the protein CSVRGGSNQPQHF.